These 28 T cell receptor beta chains originate from one sample sequenced in a study of cytotoxic CD8 clonotypes in ibrutinib-treated CLL. Libraries were prepared by immunoSEQ multiplex PCR; TCRdb keeps only in-frame clonotypes and omits some of them. The sample has about 330,000 clones, 67% seen once. Material: PBMCs, obtained after 36 months of ibrutinib treatment. These TCRs come from a human donor with chronic lymphocytic leukemia.

The genes are TRBV2 and TRBJ2-1; D is unresolved. Between the trimmed V and J ends, which lost 8 bases and 9 bases, there was a span of 11 bases. From germline, CDR1 is SNHLY and CDR2 FYNNEI. This CDR3 spans 11 amino acids. The CDR3 region is CASLSRLEQFF. CDR3 sequence (DNA): TGTGCCAGCCTCTCGCGTCTTGAGCAGTTCTTC.

A note on this clone: The same CDR3 arises from other DNA sequences in this sample as well. J is TRBJ2-3 and V is TRBV9; D gene ambiguous. The V and J ends lost 2 bases and 0 bases respectively, with 10 bases between them. The germline V gene has CDR1 SGDLS and CDR2 YYNGEE. The CDR3 is 15 residues long. CDR3 region: CASSVGGPSTDTQYF. The CDR3, as DNA: TGTGCCAGCAGCGTCGGCGGTCCTAGCACAGATACGCAGTATTTT.

On this clone itself: Other DNA sequences in this sample translate to the same CDR3. The chain carries TRBV5-1 and TRBJ1-5; D is unresolved. CDR3 length: 14 amino acids. The germline V gene encodes CDR1 SGHRS and CDR2 YFSETQ. The ends were cut back, 0 bases at V and 1 base at J, with 5 bases in the middle. The CDR3 spells CASSLDGSNQPQHF. CDR3 DNA sequence: TGCGCCAGCAGCTTGGACGGCAGCAATCAGCCCCAGCATTTT.

V gene TRBV6-4 combines with J gene TRBJ1-2, with a possible D match to TRBD1 (5 bases). The V gene lost 5 bases and the J gene lost 6 bases, with 13 bases spanning the gap. Per germline, CDR1 MRHNA and CDR2 SNTAGT. The CDR3 runs to 13 residues. CDR3 residues: CASSKGDTNGYTF. The CDR3 DNA is TGTGCCAGCAGTAAAGGGGATACCAATGGCTACACCTTC.

V is TRBV7-8 and J is TRBJ2-2, with D unresolved. Trimming removed 0 bases at V and 5 bases at J, with 13 bases between. Per the germline V gene, CDR1 is SGHVS and CDR2 is FQNEAQ. This CDR3 is 16 amino acids long. This CDR3 reads CASSLARNSPTGELFF. The CDR3 region has the DNA TGTGCCAGCAGCTTAGCGAGGAATTCCCCTACCGGGGAGCTGTTTTTT.

The genes are TRBV29-1 and TRBJ2-7; TRBD1 might be the D (6 bases). The CDR3 totals 12 residues. CDR1 is SQVTM and CDR2 is ANQGSEA in the germline V gene. V was shortened by 6 bases and J by 6 bases, with 15 bases between the two germline ends. CDR3 residues: CSVDDGTIEQYF. The CDR3 coding sequence is TGCAGCGTCGACGATGGGACAATCGAGCAGTACTTC.

The rearrangement joins TRBV13 to TRBJ2-2, with TRBD2 identical over 10 bases. The germline V gene encodes CDR1 PRHDT and CDR2 FYEKMQ (reference sequence). This CDR3 has 16 residues. V dropped 5 bases and J dropped 5; count of bases not matched to a gene: 8. This CDR3 reads CASSRPSGSQTGELFF. DNA for the CDR3: TGTGCCAGCAGCCGGCCTAGCGGGAGTCAAACCGGGGAGCTGTTTTTT.

This clone has only a few counts. The sample holds other DNA sequences that translate to the same CDR3. The chain couples TRBV20-1 to TRBJ1-2; the D is unclear. Germline assignment: CDR1 DFQATT and CDR2 SNEGSKA (reference sequence). Trimming cost V 0 bases and J 2 bases, with 1 base left between them. The CDR3 contains 11 residues. CDR3 sequence: CSARENYGYTF. DNA of the CDR3: TGCAGTGCTAGAGAAAACTATGGCTACACCTTC.

This clone came up once. The rearrangement links TRBV6-9 to TRBJ2-5; 8 nucleotides align to TRBD1. Losses at the gene ends were 4 bases for V and 7 bases for J; bases not matched to a gene: 5. Germline CDR1 MNHGY, CDR2 SVAAGI. The CDR3 is 13 amino acids. The CDR3 here is CASSFGQGGTQYF. The CDR3, as DNA: TGTGCCAGCAGTTTCGGACAGGGTGGGACCCAGTACTTC.

V gene TRBV18 combines with J gene TRBJ2-3, with 9 nucleotides matching TRBD2. J was trimmed by 2 bases and V by 1 base; bases with no gene match: 7. Germline V gene lookup returns CDR1 KGHSH and CDR2 LQKENI. This CDR3 is built from 17 residues. The CDR3 nucleotides read TGTGCCAGCTCACCACTTGTGGCGGGAGGGCTCACAGATACGCAGTATTTT. It specifies CASSPLVAGGLTDTQYF.

The chain carries TRBV5-1 and TRBJ2-7; no clear D gene. Trimming left V 4 bases short and J 2 bases short, with 13 bases between. Germline-derived CDR1 and CDR2 are SGHRS and YFSETQ. This CDR3 comprises 14 residues. The CDR3 region is CASSLLGWAYEQYF. CDR3 nucleotide sequence: TGCGCCAGCAGCCTGTTGGGGTGGGCCTACGAGCAGTACTTC.

This chain connects TRBV15 to TRBJ2-3, with 11 bases that match TRBD2. The J segment lost 5 bases and the V segment lost 5 bases, leaving 9 bases of the junction unmatched. Germline V gives CDR1 LNHNV, CDR2 YYDKDF (reference sequence). This CDR3 contains 16 residues. The CDR3 nucleotides read TGTGCCACCAGCCAGACCATAGCGGGGGGGAGAGATACGCAGTATTTT. Translation: CATSQTIAGGRDTQYF.

The V and J genes are TRBV29-1 and TRBJ1-1, with TRBD1 as a possible D gene (6 bases). The CDR3 sequence is 11 residues long. With 6 bases removed from V and 10 bases from J, the gap between germline ends came to 15 bases. CDR1 SQVTM and CDR2 ANQGSEA come from the germline V gene. The CDR3 protein is CSVRTAKGAFF. Written as DNA, the CDR3 is TGCAGCGTAAGGACAGCCAAAGGAGCTTTCTTT.

This clone was observed a few times. The J gene is TRBJ2-7, the V gene TRBV7-9; 10 bases fit TRBD2. This CDR3 is built from 14 residues. V shed 6 bases and J 5 bases; nucleotides not matched to a gene: 7. Germline assignment: CDR1 SEHNR and CDR2 FQNEAQ (reference sequence). The CDR3 region is CASRASGRAHEQYF. CDR3 sequence (DNA): TGTGCCAGCAGGGCCAGCGGGAGGGCCCACGAGCAGTACTTC.

This chain joins TRBV7-2 and TRBJ1-2; D gene uncertain. This CDR3 has 14 residues. The germline gives CDR1 SGHTA, CDR2 FQGNSA. Trimming left V 3 bases short and J 3 bases short, with 11 bases between. The CDR3 nucleotides read TGTGCCAGCAGCTTGGGGATCCAGGACTATGGCTACACCTTC. This gives the protein CASSLGIQDYGYTF.

The chain couples TRBV25-1 to TRBJ2-1; TRBD1 agrees at 10 bases. Looked up from germline, CDR1 is MGHDK and CDR2 is SYGVNS. V gave up 3 bases and J gave up 2 bases; unmatched junction bases: 7. The CDR3 contains 17 residues. CDR3 bases: TGTGCCAGCAGTGACGCGGGACAGGGGAGCGCCTACAATGAGCAGTTCTTC. This gives the protein CASSDAGQGSAYNEQFF.

This chain uses TRBV28 with TRBJ1-5, with a weak D call TRBD1 (5 bases). The CDR3 is 18 amino acids. Trimming took off 6 bases at V and 3 bases at J, with 24 bases between the two ends. Germline V gene lookup returns CDR1 MDHEN and CDR2 SYDVKM. The CDR3 coding sequence is TGTGCCAGCAGCCAATTCCCCCTGGGGGTGGGAAACAATCAGCCCCAGCATTTT. It specifies CASSQFPLGVGNNQPQHF.

This chain joins TRBV5-1 and TRBJ2-7, with a possible D match to TRBD1 (5 bases). CDR1 and CDR2 from the germline V gene are SGHRS and YFSETQ. This CDR3 has 13 amino acids. The V gene lost 3 bases and the J gene lost 4 bases, with 11 bases spanning the gap. CDR3 bases: TGCGCCAGCAGCTACAGACAGAAGTACGAGCAGTACTTC. The encoded protein is CASSYRQKYEQYF.

The chain links TRBV28 to TRBJ2-1, with 8 bases lining up with TRBD2. Trimming removed 6 bases from V and 7 bases from J; junction bases left unmatched: 11. The CDR3 extends over 15 amino acids. CDR1 MDHEN and CDR2 SYDVKM come from the germline V gene. The CDR3: CASRYSGTPVNEQFF. DNA of the CDR3: TGTGCCAGCAGATATAGCGGGACCCCGGTGAATGAGCAGTTCTTC.

The chain links TRBV7-2 to TRBJ1-2, with 12 bases matching TRBD1. The CDR3 runs 18 residues. The germline V gene encodes CDR1 SGHTA and CDR2 FQGNSA. Trimming cost V 7 bases and J 5 bases; bases outside gene matches: 17. The CDR3 region has the DNA TGTGCCAGCACTCCTTTTAATTTCGGGACAGGGGGCCTTTATGGCTACACCTTC. This codes for CASTPFNFGTGGLYGYTF.

The chain has TRBV12-5 and TRBJ2-3, with 7 bases identical to TRBD2. V lost 0 bases, J lost 4 bases, and 10 bases stayed unmatched. Germline V CDR1 and CDR2: LGHNT, FRNRAP. CDR3 length: 17 amino acids. The CDR3 is CASGLVRAGLAADTQYF. CDR3 nucleotides: TGTGCTAGTGGTTTGGTACGGGCGGGGCTAGCGGCAGATACGCAGTATTTT.

The gene calls are TRBV9 and TRBJ2-2; 8 bases agree with TRBD2. The CDR3 spans 16 residues. Germline V gene sequence: CDR1 SGDLS, CDR2 YYNGEE. V was pared by 3 bases and J by 4 bases, with 8 bases of the junction left unmatched. The CDR3 is CASSERAGASTGELFF. CDR3 in DNA: TGTGCCAGCAGCGAGAGAGCGGGAGCCAGCACCGGGGAGCTGTTTTTT.

This chain connects TRBV5-6 to TRBJ2-5; D ambiguous. Germline-derived CDR1 and CDR2 are SGHDT and YYEEEE. Trimming stripped 0 bases from V and 1 base from J, with 4 bases between. This CDR3 is built from 13 residues. The CDR3 sequence is CASSLGFQETQYF. In nucleotides, the CDR3 is TGTGCCAGCAGCTTGGGCTTCCAAGAGACCCAGTACTTC.

The J gene is TRBJ2-3, the V gene TRBV2; 11 bases match TRBD2. Trimming at V came to 4 bases and at J to 5 bases, leaving 5 bases not matched to a gene. This CDR3 region has 15 residues. Germline CDR1 is SNHLY and CDR2 is FYNNEI. Here the CDR3 reads CASSALAGGQDTQYF. In nucleotides, the CDR3 is TGTGCCAGCAGTGCCCTAGCGGGAGGACAAGATACGCAGTATTTT. The full variable domain, with the rest looked up from reference TRBV2 and TRBJ2-3, is EPEVTQTPSHQVTQMGQEVILRCVPISNHLYFYWYRQILGQKVEFLVSFYNNEISEKSEIFDDQFSVERPDGSNFTLKIRSTKLEDSAMYFCASSALAGGQDTQYFGPGTRLTVL.

There are a few counts of this clone. The chain carries TRBV12-5 and TRBJ2-7; D remains ambiguous. Trimming shortened V by 3 bases and J by 5 bases, and 11 bases separated the two germline ends. Germline CDR1 LGHNT, CDR2 FRNRAP. CDR3 length equals 13 residues. CDR3 in amino acids: CASGFWADHEQYF. The CDR3 DNA follows: TGTGCTAGTGGTTTTTGGGCCGATCACGAGCAGTACTTC.

This rearrangement joins TRBV6-5 to TRBJ2-1; no clear D gene. Germline V gene data show CDR1 as MNHEY and CDR2 as SVGAGI. The V gene lost 3 bases and the J gene lost 3 bases, with 6 bases spanning the gap. This CDR3 has 13 amino acids. In DNA form, the CDR3 reads TGTGCCAGCAGTTATGGAATCTACAATGAGCAGTTCTTC. Its protein is CASSYGIYNEQFF.

This clone was observed a few times. V is TRBV5-1 and J is TRBJ1-3; D may be TRBD1 (5 bases). This CDR3 spans 14 amino acids. With 0 bases removed from V and 8 bases from J, the gap between germline ends came to 12 bases. The germline V gene has CDR1 SGHRS and CDR2 YFSETQ. Written as DNA, the CDR3 is TGCGCCAGCAGCTTGGGTCCCAGGGCGGACACCATATATTTT. The encoded protein is CASSLGPRADTIYF. Together with reference TRBV5-1 and TRBJ1-3, the CDR3 gives the full variable domain: KAGVTQTPRYLIKTRGQQVTLSCSPISGHRSVSWYQQTPGQGLQFLFEYFSETQRNKGNFPGRFSGRQFSNSRSEMNVSTLELGDSALYLCASSLGPRADTIYFGEGSWLTVV.

V gene TRBV5-1 combines with J gene TRBJ1-1, with a possible D match to TRBD1 (6 bases). V lost 1 base to trimming and J lost 4 bases, with 11 bases between them. The CDR3 consists of 14 residues. CDR1 is SGHRS and CDR2 is YFSETQ in the germline V gene. The CDR3 protein is CASSLQGGGTEAFF. The CDR3 DNA reads as TGCGCCAGCAGCTTGCAGGGAGGGGGCACTGAAGCTTTCTTT.